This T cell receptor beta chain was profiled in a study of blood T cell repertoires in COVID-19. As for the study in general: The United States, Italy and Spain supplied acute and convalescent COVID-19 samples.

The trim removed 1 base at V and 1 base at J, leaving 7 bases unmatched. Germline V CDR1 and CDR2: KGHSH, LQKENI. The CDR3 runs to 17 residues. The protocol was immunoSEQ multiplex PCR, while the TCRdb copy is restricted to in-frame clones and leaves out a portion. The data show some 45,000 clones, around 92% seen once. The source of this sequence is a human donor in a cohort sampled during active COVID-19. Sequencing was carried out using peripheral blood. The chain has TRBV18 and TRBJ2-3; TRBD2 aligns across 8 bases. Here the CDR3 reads CASSPLSGGAGTDTQYF. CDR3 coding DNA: TGTGCCAGCTCACCACTTTCCGGGGGGGCAGGCACAGATACGCAGTATTTT.